The clone carrying this TCR beta chain was counted ten times or more. Its antigen is unidentified. This sample stems from a study of T cells in Graves' hyperthyroidism and ophthalmopathy. The study's findings and limits: Blood also held most thyroid clonotypes expanded beyond 0.001. The model's output predicted ophthalmopathy at a median of 6.5 months prior to onset.

Graves' hyperthyroidism was deemed stable absent ophthalmopathy progression within 18 months. The study excluded patients with uncontrolled infection, other autoimmune disease, pregnancy or lactation. Amplification yielded TCR beta CDR3 regions, with RNA transcripts as the source. The HTBI primer set served for first-round RT-PCR of the TCR CDR3. TCRdb passed the multiplex PCR reads through MiXCR, listing each CDR3 protein once. The data show some 720,000 distinct CDR3 sequences, 15% to 20% seen once. Germline CDR1 GTSNPN, CDR2 SVGIG (reference sequence). V was pared by 0 bases and J by 2 bases, with 16 bases between. CDR3 size: 16 residues.

Sequencing was done on a sample of blood. The chain employs TRBV30 and TRBJ1-1; D may be TRBD1 (5 bases). The TCR comes from a man aged 18 to 29 with Graves' hyperthyroidism. The CDR3 protein is CAWSVGQGYQNTEAFF. DNA for the CDR3: TGTGCCTGGAGTGTCGGGCAGGGCTATCAAAACACTGAAGCTTTCTTT.